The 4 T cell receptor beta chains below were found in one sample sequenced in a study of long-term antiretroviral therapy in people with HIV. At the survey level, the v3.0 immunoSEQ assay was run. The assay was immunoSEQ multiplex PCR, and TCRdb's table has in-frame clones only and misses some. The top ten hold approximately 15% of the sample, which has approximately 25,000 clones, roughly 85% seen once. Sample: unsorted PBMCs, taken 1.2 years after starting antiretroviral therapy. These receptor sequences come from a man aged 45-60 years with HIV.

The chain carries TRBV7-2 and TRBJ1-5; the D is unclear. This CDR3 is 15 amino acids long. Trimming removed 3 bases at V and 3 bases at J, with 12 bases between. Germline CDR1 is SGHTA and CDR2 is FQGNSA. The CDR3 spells CASSFFGQINQPQHF. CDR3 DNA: TGTGCCAGCAGCTTTTTCGGCCAGATCAATCAGCCCCAGCATTTT.

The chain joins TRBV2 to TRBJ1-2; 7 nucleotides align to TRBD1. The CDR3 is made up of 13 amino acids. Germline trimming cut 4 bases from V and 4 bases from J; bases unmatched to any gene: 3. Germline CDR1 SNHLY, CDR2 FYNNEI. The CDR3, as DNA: TGTGCCAGCAGTGTAGGGACAGTCTATGGCTACACCTTC. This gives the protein CASSVGTVYGYTF.

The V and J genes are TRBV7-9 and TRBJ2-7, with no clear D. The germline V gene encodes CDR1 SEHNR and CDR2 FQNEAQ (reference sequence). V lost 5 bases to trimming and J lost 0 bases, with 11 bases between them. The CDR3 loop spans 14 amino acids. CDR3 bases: TGTGCCAGCAGCCCCGGTTTGAGCTCCTACGAGCAGTACTTC. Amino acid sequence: CASSPGLSSYEQYF.

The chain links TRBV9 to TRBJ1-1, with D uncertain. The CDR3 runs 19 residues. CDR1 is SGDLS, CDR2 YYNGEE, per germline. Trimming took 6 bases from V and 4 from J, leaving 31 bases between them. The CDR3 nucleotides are TGTGCCAGCACCTCCCTCCTGCCGGGCATAACCAAGACTACCACTGAAGCTTTCTTT. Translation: CASTSLLPGITKTTTEAFF.